This TCR beta chain was identified in a study of Graves' ophthalmopathy and Graves' hyperthyroidism. Study results and caveats: Sensitivity of about 90% and specificity of approximately 76% were achieved when a 13-signature model separated ophthalmopathy from stable hyperthyroidism.

RNA transcripts were the source from which TCR beta CDR3 regions were amplified. A first-round RT-PCR used HTBI primers, followed by a second-round multiplex PCR. TCRdb analysed the multiplex PCR reads with MiXCR anew, one entry per CDR3 protein. The sample contains 300,000 to 400,000 distinct CDR3 sequences, under 20% of which appear only once. Clinical symptoms, serum thyroxine, TRAb, thyroid ultrasound and orbital computed tomography formed the basis of diagnosis. This clonotype came up many times. The antigen is unknown. This CDR3 has 13 amino acids. Germline-derived CDR1 and CDR2 are MNHEY and SVGEGT. V was shortened by 0 bases and J by 6 bases, with 9 bases between the two germline ends.

The clonotype was recovered from an adult man with Graves' ophthalmopathy. The rearrangement joins TRBV6-2 or TRBV6-3 to TRBJ2-7; D uncertain. Sequenced input: peripheral blood. The chain's CDR3 is CASSYSSGIEQYF. The CDR3, as DNA: TGTGCCAGCAGTTACTCGTCTGGGATCGAGCAGTACTTC.